The sequence of this T cell receptor beta chain was determined in a study of beta chain features in type 1 diabetes. Sorted cells reached over 95% purity in every population. A word on this clone: Its antigen is unidentified.

Expressed TCRB transcripts were sequenced, since all the RNA that had been isolated was reverse transcribed. The repertoire was sequenced with immunoSEQ multiplex PCR; TCRdb's copy has only in-frame clones and lacks some. The sample records around 600,000 clones, about an eighth being singletons. Study-wide findings and caveats: The study found that naive, central memory and Treg TCRB repertoires appeared more similar in patients than in healthy donors. Within each of all four CD4+ subsets, Type 1 diabetes patients had TCRB CDR3s that were moderately but significantly shorter. There were fewer insertions and more deletions at the VDJ junctions of type 1 diabetes patients.

The sequenced material came from naive CD4+ T cells from blood. The receptor's source is a man aged 25 to 40 with type 1 diabetes.

The CDR3 nucleotides are TGTGCCAGCAGCTCCACATGGGGTTGGAATCAGCCCCAGCATTTT. This encodes CASSSTWGWNQPQHF. The J gene is TRBJ1-5, the V gene TRBV7-9; no definite D call. Germline CDR1 SEHNR, CDR2 FQNEAQ (reference sequence). The CDR3 has 15 residues. Trimming shortened V by 4 bases and J by 4 bases, and 14 bases separated the two germline ends.